This T cell receptor beta chain originates from a study of OX40 agonist ivuxolimab in advanced cancers. Profiled with immunoSEQ multiplex PCR; TCRdb holds only in-frame clones, not every one. The sample consists of 65,000 to 100,000 clones, approximately 85% of them appearing once. Germline CDR1 reads SGDLS; CDR2 reads YYNGEE. V was pared by 0 bases and J by 3 bases, with 6 bases between. This CDR3 contains 14 residues. Findings of the study overall: Some patients without response likewise showed low normalized clonal expansion.

As for this clone: Its antigen is unknown.

The TCR comes from an adult with an advanced solid tumor such as melanoma, head and neck, liver or kidney cancer. The chain is built from TRBV9 and TRBJ2-2, with unresolved D. The source material was CD4+ or CD8+ T cells sorted from blood, sampled in a trial of the OX40 agonist ivuxolimab. DNA of the CDR3: TGTGCCAGCAGCGTAGATGTATACACCGGGGAGCTGTTTTTT. Translation gives CASSVDVYTGELFF.